The clone carrying this TCR beta chain was detected only a few times. Its target is unknown. The CDR3 consists of 14 residues. Germline CDR1 KGHSH, CDR2 LQKENI. Trimming took off 4 bases at V and 2 bases at J, with 12 bases between the two ends. This PCR relied on a set of 60 Vbeta primers and 13 Jbeta primers. The repertoire was sequenced with immunoSEQ multiplex PCR; TCRdb's copy has only in-frame clones and lacks some. The data hold under 95,000 clones, with about 8% observed a single time. This entry is derived from a study of cytomegalovirus exposure and HLA in healthy donors. Study-level results: Analysis performed later found roughly 18,000 TCR beta sequences associated with HLA alleles at 0.05 false discovery rate.

The sample comprised PBMCs. The chain has TRBV18 and TRBJ2-7, with D possibly being TRBD2 (6 bases). The TCR comes from a man aged 45-65 years in good health and CMV-seronegative. CDR3 sequence reads: CASSRAGETYEQYF. CDR3 DNA sequence: TGTGCCAGCTCACGAGCGGGTGAAACCTACGAGCAGTACTTC.